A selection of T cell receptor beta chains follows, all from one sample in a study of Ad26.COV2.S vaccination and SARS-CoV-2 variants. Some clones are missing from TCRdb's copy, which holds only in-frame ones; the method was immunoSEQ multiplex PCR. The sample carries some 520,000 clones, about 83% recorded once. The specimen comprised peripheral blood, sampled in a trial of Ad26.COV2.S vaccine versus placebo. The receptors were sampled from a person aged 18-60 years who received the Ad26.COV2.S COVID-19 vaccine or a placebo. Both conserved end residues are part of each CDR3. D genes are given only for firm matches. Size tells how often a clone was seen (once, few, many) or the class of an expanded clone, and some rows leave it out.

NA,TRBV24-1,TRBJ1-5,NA,TGTGCCACCAGTGATGTTGGGGGTTGGGAGCCCCAGCATTTT,CATSDVGGWEPQHF
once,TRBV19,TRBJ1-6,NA,TGTGCCAGTAGTATTATAGGATCACCCCTCCACTTT,CASSIIGSPLHF
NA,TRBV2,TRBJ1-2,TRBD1,TGTGCCAGCAGCCACCTGACAGGGAATGGCTACACCTTC,CASSHLTGNGYTF
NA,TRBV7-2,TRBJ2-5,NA,TGTGCCAGCAGCTTAAGTGCTAGGAGGGGAGAGACCCAGTACTTC,CASSLSARRGETQYF
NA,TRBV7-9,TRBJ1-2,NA,TGTGCCAGCAGCTTAGAACAGGGCTACGGCTACACCTTC,CASSLEQGYGYTF
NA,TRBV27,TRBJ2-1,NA,TGTGCCAGCACCCTTATGGCGACAGGCGGTGAGCAGTTCTTC,CASTLMATGGEQFF
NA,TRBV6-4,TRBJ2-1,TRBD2,TGTGCCAGCAGTGTTCTCGCGGGGGTTGGACTAGCGGGAGGTGAGCAGTTCTTC,CASSVLAGVGLAGGEQFF
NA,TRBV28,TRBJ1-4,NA,TGTGCCAGCAGCCCTGGTTGGGAAAAACTGTTTTTT,CASSPGWEKLFF
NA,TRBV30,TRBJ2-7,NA,TGTGCCTGGAGTCCGGACACCGCTAAGTTCCCTTTC,CAWSPDTAKFPF
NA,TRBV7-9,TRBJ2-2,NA,TGTGCCAGCAGGCGGACCTCGAACACCGGGGAGCTGTTTTTT,CASRRTSNTGELFF
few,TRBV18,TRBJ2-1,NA,TGTGCCAGCTCACCCCCTAGGACCAATGAGCAGTTCTTC,CASSPPRTNEQFF
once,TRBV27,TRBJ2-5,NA,TGTGCCAGCGGTAGGGAGACCCAGTACTTC,CASGRETQYF
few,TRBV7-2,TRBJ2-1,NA,TGTGCCAGCAGCTTATTCCCGATGTCAGAGCAGTTCTTC,CASSLFPMSEQFF
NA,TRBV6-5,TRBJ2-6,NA,TGTGCCAGCAGAAACACATGGGCCAACGTCCTGACTTTC,CASRNTWANVLTF
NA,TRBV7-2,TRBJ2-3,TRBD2,TGTGCCAGCAGCTACGGGACTAGCGGGAGACGACGGGGAGATACGCAGTATTTT,CASSYGTSGRRRGDTQYF
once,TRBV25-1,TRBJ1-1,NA,TGTGCCAGCAGCTCCCCGGTTGGGGAAGCTTTCTTT,CASSSPVGEAFF
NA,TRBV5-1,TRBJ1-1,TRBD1,TGCGCCAGCAGCTCCGGGACAGGGGTGTTAATTACTGAAGCTTTCTTT,CASSSGTGVLITEAFF
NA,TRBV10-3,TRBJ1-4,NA,TGTGCCATCAGTGAGAACGGGGCAACTAATGAAAAACTGTTTTTT,CAISENGATNEKLFF
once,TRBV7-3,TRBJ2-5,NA,TGTGCCAGCAGCTTAAACTGGGGCCAACAAGAGACCCAGTACTTC,CASSLNWGQQETQYF
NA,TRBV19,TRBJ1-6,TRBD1,TGTGCCAGTAGTCCACAGGGGGTTAATTCACCCCTCCACTTT,CASSPQGVNSPLHF
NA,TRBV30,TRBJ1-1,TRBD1,TGTGCCTGGACCTCGGACAGGGCGGGCGCTGAAGCTTTCTTT,CAWTSDRAGAEAFF
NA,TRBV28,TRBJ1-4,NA,TGTGCCAGCAGTTCCCCGGGTTCAGGGAGTAATGAAAAACTGTTTTTT,CASSSPGSGSNEKLFF
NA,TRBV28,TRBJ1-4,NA,TGTGCCAGCAGTTTAACAGATGAAAAACTGTTTTTT,CASSLTDEKLFF
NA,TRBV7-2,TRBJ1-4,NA,TGTGCCAGCAGCTTGATGGGGGGAAAACTGTTTTTT,CASSLMGGKLFF
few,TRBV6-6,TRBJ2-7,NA,TGTGCCAGCAGCCCGAATGTGTTACACGAGCAGTACTTC,CASSPNVLHEQYF
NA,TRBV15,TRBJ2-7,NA,TGTGCCACCAGCAGAGGCGGAAGTACCTACGAGCAGTACTTC,CATSRGGSTYEQYF
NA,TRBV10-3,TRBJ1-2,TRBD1,TGTGCCATCAGTGCGGGACAGGGGGAGTGGGGCTACACCTTC,CAISAGQGEWGYTF
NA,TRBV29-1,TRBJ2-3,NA,TGCAGCGTTGCTACTTCCCGGGACTTCACAGATACGCAGTATTTT,CSVATSRDFTDTQYF
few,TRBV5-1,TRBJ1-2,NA,TGCGCCAGCAGCTCGGACAGTGAACTATATGGCTACACCTTC,CASSSDSELYGYTF
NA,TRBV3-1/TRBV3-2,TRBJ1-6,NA,TGTGCCAGCAGCCAAGATCGGGGGGGAGTACGCGGATCACCCCTCCACTTT,CASSQDRGGVRGSPLHF
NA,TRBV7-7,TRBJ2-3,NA,TGTGCTAGCAGCCCGGGGCCGGGACTTCGCACAGATACGCAGTATTTT,CASSPGPGLRTDTQYF
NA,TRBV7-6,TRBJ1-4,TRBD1,TGTGCCAGCAGCCCAGGCCAGGGGGCGGATGAAAAACTGTTTTTT,CASSPGQGADEKLFF
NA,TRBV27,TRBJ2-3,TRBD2,TGTGCCAGCAGTGCAAGCGGGAGATTCACAGATACGCAGTATTTT,CASSASGRFTDTQYF
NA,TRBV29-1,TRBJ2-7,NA,TGCAGCGTGGCGGACAGAAGCCTCTACGAGCAGTACTTC,CSVADRSLYEQYF
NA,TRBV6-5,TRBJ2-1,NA,TGTGCCAGCAGTTCCGGGCCGATCAATGAGCAGTTCTTC,CASSSGPINEQFF
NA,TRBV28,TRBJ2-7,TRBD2,TGTGCCAGCAGACCCCCCCTGGCGGGAGGGGGGGGTCCCTACGAGCAGTACTTC,CASRPPLAGGGGPYEQYF
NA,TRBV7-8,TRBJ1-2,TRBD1,TGTGCCAGCAGGCCAGGGGGGCGGACAGGCTCCAGTTGGAACTATGGCTACACCTTC,CASRPGGRTGSSWNYGYTF
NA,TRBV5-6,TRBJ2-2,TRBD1,TGTGCCAGCAACCTACAGGGGGCTGGGACCGGGGAGCTGTTTTTT,CASNLQGAGTGELFF
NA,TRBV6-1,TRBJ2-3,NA,TGTGCCAGCAGTGATGGAGCGGGCCTCCCCACAGATACGCAGTATTTT,CASSDGAGLPTDTQYF
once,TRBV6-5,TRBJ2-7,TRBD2,TGTGCCAGCAGAGTGGGACTAGCGGGCGCCTACGAGCAGTACTTC,CASRVGLAGAYEQYF
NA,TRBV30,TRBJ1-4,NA,TGTGCCTGGAGTCAGTCACGCACCGAAAAACTGTTTTTT,CAWSQSRTEKLFF
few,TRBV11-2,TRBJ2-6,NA,TGTGCCAGCAGCTTCGGAGCCAACGTCCTGACTTTC,CASSFGANVLTF
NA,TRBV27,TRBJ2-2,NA,TGTGCCAGCAGTTTGGACGGCCCCCGCGACACCGGGGAGCTGTTTTTT,CASSLDGPRDTGELFF
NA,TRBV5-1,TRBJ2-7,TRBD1,TGCGCCAGCAGCGGAGAACAGGGGGTCCTCTCCTACGAGCAGTACTTC,CASSGEQGVLSYEQYF
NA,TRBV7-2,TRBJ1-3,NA,TGTGCCAGCAGCTTAGCCCCGGGGGGAAACACCATATATTTT,CASSLAPGGNTIYF
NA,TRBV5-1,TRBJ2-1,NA,TGCGCCAGCAGCCAGGAGTCACACTATGGTGAGCAGTTCTTC,CASSQESHYGEQFF
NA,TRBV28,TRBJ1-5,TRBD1,TGTGCCAGCAGTTCCCCGGGACAGGGGGTGAACCAGCCCCAGCATTTT,CASSSPGQGVNQPQHF
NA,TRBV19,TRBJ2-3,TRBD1,TGTGCCAGTAGTATTCAGGGGGCCGCGACAAATACGCAGTATTTT,CASSIQGAATNTQYF
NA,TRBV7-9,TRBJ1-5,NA,TGTGCCAGCAACGACGGTAGCAATCAGCCCCAGCATTTT,CASNDGSNQPQHF
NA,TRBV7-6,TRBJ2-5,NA,TGTGCCAGCAGCTTAGGTCCTCCGTCGGCCCAGTACTTC,CASSLGPPSAQYF
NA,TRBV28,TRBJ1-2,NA,TGTGCCAGCAGTTTAGAGGGGCGGGGTGGCTACACCTTC,CASSLEGRGGYTF
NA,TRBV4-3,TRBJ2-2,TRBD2,TGCGCCAGCAGCCAGGGGACTAGCGGCCTTTGGGGGGAGCTGTTTTTT,CASSQGTSGLWGELFF
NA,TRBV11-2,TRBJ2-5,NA,TGTGCCAGCAGCCGTGACGATCGAGAGACCCAGTACTTC,CASSRDDRETQYF
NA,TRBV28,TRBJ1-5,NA,TGTGCCAGCGGGTTGGGGGTTACTGGGCAGCCCCAGCATTTT,CASGLGVTGQPQHF
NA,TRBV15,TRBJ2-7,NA,TGTGCCACCAGCAGAGCCCAGGCCCCCTACGAGCAGTACTTC,CATSRAQAPYEQYF
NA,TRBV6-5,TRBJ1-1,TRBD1,TGTGCCAGCAGTTATCCAGGGGGTGGCACTGAAGCTTTCTTT,CASSYPGGGTEAFF
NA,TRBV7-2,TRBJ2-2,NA,TGTGCCAGCAGCCTTGACAGGTTGTGGACCGGGGAGCTGTTTTTT,CASSLDRLWTGELFF
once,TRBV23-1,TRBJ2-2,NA,TGCGCCAGCACCAGACTGGTGCTGGGATTCCATCATACCGGGGAGCTGTTTTTT,CASTRLVLGFHHTGELFF
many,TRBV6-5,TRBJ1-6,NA,TGTGCCAGCAGTTCCAGAATTAATTCACCCCTCCACTTT,CASSSRINSPLHF